This T cell receptor beta chain was observed in a study of a mutant IDH1 vaccine in newly diagnosed glioma. The germline V gene has CDR1 KGHSH and CDR2 LQKENI. CDR3 length equals 14 residues. Trimming took 6 bases from V and 3 from J, leaving 12 bases between them. Clones were sequenced by immunoSEQ multiplex PCR, and TCRdb holds only the in-frame ones, with some missing. The sample shows about 68,000 clones, 79% of them seen only once. Time point denoted: baseline, week 1 (first vaccination visit). The treatment denotes: pre-vaccination baseline after standard-of-care therapy. The chain recombines TRBV18 with TRBJ1-5; weak D call: TRBD1 (5 bases). Sequencing was performed on PBMCs, taken from a glioma patient treated with radiotherapy, temozolomide or both. This TCR derives from a man in his fifties or sixties with glioma. CDR3 loop: CASSPKGTNQPQHF. The CDR3 DNA reads TGTGCCAGCTCCCCGAAAGGGACCAATCAGCCCCAGCATTTT. The full variable domain, with the rest looked up from reference TRBV18 and TRBJ1-5, is NAGVMQNPRHLVRRRGQEARLRCSPMKGHSHVYWYRQLPEEGLKFMVYLQKENIIDESGMPKERFSAEFPKEGPSILRIQQVVRGDSAAYFCASSPKGTNQPQHFGDGTRLSIL.